This T cell receptor (beta chain) was captured in a study of cytomegalovirus exposure and HLA in healthy donors. Germline V gene sequence: CDR1 SGHKS, CDR2 YYEKEE (reference sequence). The CDR3 has 14 residues. V lost 1 base and J lost 11; bases outside the gene matches: 9. The PCR had 60 Vbeta and 13 Jbeta primers. The assay was immunoSEQ multiplex PCR, and TCRdb's table has in-frame clones only and misses some. The table lists about 150,000 clones, around 74% of them singletons, with around 1.5% in the top ten. On this clone itself: No antigen is known for it.

Healthy bone marrow donors made up the donors. Study-wide points: Altogether, some 170 TCR beta chains were recorded as cytomegalovirus-associated.

The chain recombines TRBV5-5 with TRBJ1-1; 9 nucleotides agree with TRBD1. The source is a man aged 18-30 years in good health and CMV-seronegative. Sequenced: PBMCs. The DNA for the CDR3 is TGTGCCAGCAGCTTGAGACAGGGGGGATCCGGGGCTTTCTTT. This codes for CASSLRQGGSGAFF.